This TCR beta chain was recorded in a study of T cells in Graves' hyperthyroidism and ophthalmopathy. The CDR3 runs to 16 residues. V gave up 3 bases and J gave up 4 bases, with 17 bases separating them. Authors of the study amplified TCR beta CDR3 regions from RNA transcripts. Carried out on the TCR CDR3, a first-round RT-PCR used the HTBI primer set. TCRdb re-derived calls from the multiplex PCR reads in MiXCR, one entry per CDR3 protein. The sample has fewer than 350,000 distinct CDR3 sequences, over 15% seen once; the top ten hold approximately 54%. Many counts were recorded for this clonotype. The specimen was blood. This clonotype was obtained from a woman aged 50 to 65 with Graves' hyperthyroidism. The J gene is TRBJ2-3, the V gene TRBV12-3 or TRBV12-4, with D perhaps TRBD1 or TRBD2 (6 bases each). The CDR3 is CASSFSGPGGPDTQYF. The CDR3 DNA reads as TGTGCCAGCAGTTTTAGTGGGCCCGGGGGCCCAGATACGCAGTATTTT.